Below are 27 T cell receptor beta chains sequenced from a single sample in a study of T cell changes during pregnancy in multiple sclerosis. Libraries were prepared by immunoSEQ multiplex PCR; TCRdb keeps only in-frame clonotypes and omits some of them. The table has about 86,000 clones, 85% to 95% seen once. The sample was peripheral blood, taken in the first trimester of pregnancy. Receptors originate from a female donor in good health, enrolled as a control in a pregnancy study.

The chain joins TRBV27 to TRBJ2-7, with D perhaps matching TRBD1 (6 bases). The germline V and J ends were trimmed by 2 bases and 6 bases, with 11 bases remaining between them. CDR1 is MNHEY, CDR2 SMNVEV, per germline (reference sequence). The CDR3 extends over 13 amino acids. CDR3 protein: CASSLGQFTEQYF. The CDR3 coding sequence is TGTGCCAGCAGTTTAGGACAGTTTACCGAGCAGTACTTC.

The V gene is TRBV5-8, the J gene TRBJ2-1; D remains ambiguous. There are 15 residues in the CDR3. CDR1 is SGHTS and CDR2 is YDEGEE in the germline V gene. V was clipped by 0 bases and J by 4 bases, with 11 bases between them. CDR3 loop: CASSLVRVRYNEQFF. The CDR3 region has the DNA TGTGCCAGCAGCTTGGTTCGCGTTCGTTACAATGAGCAGTTCTTC.

On this clone: One junction end does not reproduce the germline sequence, and a read error may be involved. V is TRBV7-7 and J is TRBJ1-4; the D gene is possibly TRBD1 (6 bases). In germline, CDR1 is SSHAT, CDR2 FNYEAQ (reference sequence). This CDR3 region has 14 residues. The CDR3 DNA sequence: TGTGCTAGCAGCCTCCGGGGGGGCAGTGAAAAACTGTTTTTT. It yields the protein CASSLRGGSEKLFF. Supplemented by reference TRBV7-7 and TRBJ1-4, the full variable domain reads GAGVSQSPRYKVTKRGQDVTLRCDPISSHATLYWYQQALGQGPEFLTYFNYEAQPDKSGLPSDRFSAERPEGSISTLTIQRTEQRDSAMYRCASSLRGGSEKLFFGSGTQLSVL.

CDR3 nucleotides: TGCGCCAGCAGCTTTCAACAGTCATCCTACAATGAGCAGTTCTTC. Its translation is CASSFQQSSYNEQFF. The chain carries TRBV5-1 and TRBJ2-1, with no clear D. Looked up from germline, CDR1 is SGHRS and CDR2 is YFSETQ. This CDR3 has 15 amino acids. The V end was cut by 2 bases, the J end by 1 base, with 10 bases between.

This clone was counted ten times or more. The chain links TRBV6-1 to TRBJ2-5; tentative D call: TRBD2 (5 bases). V was trimmed by 1 base and J by 2 bases, leaving 14 bases between them. This CDR3 has 16 amino acids. The germline V gene has CDR1 MNHNS and CDR2 SASEGT. CDR3 in DNA: TGTGCCAGCAGTGAAGAGACGGGGATCGGACAAGAGACCCAGTACTTC. As protein: CASSEETGIGQETQYF.

The chain recombines TRBV4-2 with TRBJ2-3; D may be TRBD2 (6 bases). The CDR3 covers 14 residues. In germline, CDR1 is LGHNA, CDR2 YNFKEQ. Trimming stripped 4 bases from V and 5 bases from J, with 13 bases between. The CDR3 sequence: CASSPTRGLDTQYF. The CDR3 nucleotides read TGTGCCAGCAGCCCGACTAGGGGCTTAGATACGCAGTATTTT.

V gene TRBV5-5 combines with J gene TRBJ2-1; D perhaps matches TRBD1 (5 bases). CDR3 length equals 13 residues. The ends were cut back, 2 bases at V and 7 bases at J, with 10 bases in the middle. Germline V gene lookup returns CDR1 SGHKS and CDR2 YYEKEE (reference sequence). The CDR3 DNA sequence: TGTGCCAGCAGCTTTCCCAGGGAAAATGAGCAGTTCTTC. It is translated as CASSFPRENEQFF.

This sequence joins TRBV18 and TRBJ1-2, with D possibly TRBD1 on 5 matching bases. Germline assignment: CDR1 KGHSH and CDR2 LQKENI. V was cut by 3 bases and J by 5 bases, with 22 bases left in between. This CDR3 spans 17 amino acids. CDR3 region: CASSPRRSGENIYGYTF. The CDR3 DNA follows: TGTGCCAGCTCACCGAGGCGGTCGGGGGAGAATATATATGGCTACACCTTC.

The sample holds one count of this clone. V usage is TRBV4-1 and J usage is TRBJ1-5; 7 bases are a match to TRBD1. The ends lost 4 bases at V and 1 base at J; junction bases unmatched: 4. CDR1 is MGHRA, CDR2 YSYEKL, per germline. This CDR3 has 15 residues. CDR3 region: CASSRSTGSNQPQHF. DNA of the CDR3: TGCGCCAGCAGCCGTTCGACAGGGAGCAATCAGCCCCAGCATTTT.

This chain links TRBV27 with TRBJ2-1; 7 bases fit TRBD2. The CDR3 runs to 16 residues. The V gene's germline CDR1 is MNHEY and CDR2 SMNVEV (reference sequence). J was trimmed by 4 bases and V by 3 bases; bases with no gene match: 9. The CDR3 bases are TGTGCCAGCAGTTTTGTTCTCCGGGGGGATTACAATGAGCAGTTCTTC. Translated: CASSFVLRGDYNEQFF.

The chain joins TRBV18 to TRBJ1-6; maybe TRBD1 (5 bases). Trimming took 2 bases from V and 5 from J, leaving 7 bases between them. This CDR3 is 14 amino acids long. In germline, CDR1 is KGHSH, CDR2 LQKENI. The CDR3 DNA reads TGTGCCAGCTCACCAGACAGTCATAATTCACCCCTCCACTTT. It yields the protein CASSPDSHNSPLHF.

This chain uses TRBV4-1 with TRBJ1-1; D unresolved. This CDR3 is 13 amino acids long. From germline, CDR1 is MGHRA and CDR2 YSYEKL. V lost 3 bases, J lost 4 bases, and 9 bases lay in between. The CDR3 loop reads CASSQEYFTEAFF. The CDR3 nucleotides read TGCGCCAGCAGCCAGGAGTATTTCACTGAAGCTTTCTTT.

This clone was found a few times. Other DNA sequences from this sample encode an identical CDR3 as well. The DNA for the CDR3 is TGTGCCAGCAGCTTAGGACAGGGAGGTTCACCCCTCCACTTT. Protein: CASSLGQGGSPLHF. The V gene is TRBV7-8, the J gene TRBJ1-6; 7 nucleotides line up with TRBD1. Unmatched junction bases numbered 3, after V lost 1 base and J lost 9 bases. CDR3 length equals 14 residues. Per the germline V gene, CDR1 is SGHVS and CDR2 is FQNEAQ.

This rearrangement joins TRBV2 to TRBJ2-1; 7 bases agree with TRBD2. The CDR3 is 15 residues long. Trimming removed 4 bases from V and 0 bases from J; junction bases left unmatched: 3. Germline V CDR1 and CDR2: SNHLY, FYNNEI. The CDR3 sequence is CASSAGGSSYNEQFF. In nucleotides, the CDR3 is TGTGCCAGCAGTGCGGGCGGGAGCTCCTACAATGAGCAGTTCTTC.

This rearrangement joins TRBV7-2 to TRBJ2-7; a possible D gene is TRBD2 (5 bases). The length of the CDR3 is 14 residues. CDR1 and CDR2 (germline): SGHTA, FQGNSA. The V and J ends lost 4 bases and 3 bases respectively, with 13 bases between them. In DNA, the CDR3 is TGTGCCAGCAGCTGGAATACCGGGAACTACGAGCAGTACTTC. Protein sequence: CASSWNTGNYEQYF.

The chain links TRBV19 to TRBJ1-1; 11 bases match TRBD1. Trimming at V came to 4 bases and at J to 0 bases, leaving 7 bases not matched to a gene. CDR1 and CDR2 from the germline V gene are LNHDA and SQIVND (reference sequence). The CDR3 covers 17 residues. Here the CDR3 reads CASSSRTGGSLNTEAFF. CDR3 nucleotide sequence: TGTGCCAGTAGTAGTCGGACAGGGGGCTCTCTGAACACTGAAGCTTTCTTT.

This rearrangement joins TRBV5-1 to TRBJ1-1; TRBD1 is a possible D gene (5 bases). This CDR3 comprises 16 residues. Germline V gene lookup returns CDR1 SGHRS and CDR2 YFSETQ. Trimming shortened V by 4 bases and J by 2 bases, and 18 bases separated the two germline ends. The CDR3 DNA reads TGCGCCAGCAGCACCGACAGTGGGGTACTCAACACTGAAGCTTTCTTT. Amino acids: CASSTDSGVLNTEAFF.

The V gene is TRBV9, the J gene TRBJ2-5; the match to TRBD2 covers 14 bases. Germline loops: CDR1 SGDLS, CDR2 YYNGEE. Trimming at V came to 4 bases and at J to 7 bases, leaving 12 bases not matched to a gene. CDR3 length: 17 residues. CDR3 protein: CASSSGTSGGPPRTQYF. CDR3 coding DNA: TGTGCCAGCAGCTCAGGGACTAGCGGGGGCCCCCCCAGGACCCAGTACTTC.

This chain uses TRBV6-5 with TRBJ2-5, with 10 bases matching TRBD1. Germline trimming cut 1 base from V and 5 bases from J; bases unmatched to any gene: 4. This CDR3 contains 15 residues. The germline gives CDR1 MNHEY, CDR2 SVGAGI. The CDR3: CASSYWGTGAETQYF. CDR3 in DNA: TGTGCCAGCAGTTACTGGGGGACAGGGGCGGAGACCCAGTACTTC.

This clone was detected only once. This sequence joins TRBV28 and TRBJ2-3; 8 positions agree with TRBD1. With 10 bases clipped from V and 0 bases from J, the junction kept 9 bases outside the gene matches. CDR1 and CDR2 (germline): MDHEN, SYDVKM. This CDR3 has 15 residues. This chain's CDR3 is CATTLQGASTDTQYF. CDR3 coding DNA: TGTGCCACTACCCTCCAGGGGGCGAGCACAGATACGCAGTATTTT.

The chain combines TRBV27 with TRBJ2-1; D is unresolved. Germline V gene data show CDR1 as MNHEY and CDR2 as SMNVEV (reference sequence). CDR3 length equals 16 residues. Trimming cost V 4 bases and J 2 bases, with 15 bases left between them. For the CDR3, the DNA is TGTGCCAGCAGTTCCGGGTCCTCGGGTCCCTACAATGAGCAGTTCTTC. This gives the protein CASSSGSSGPYNEQFF.

The gene calls are TRBV5-1 and TRBJ2-3; possibly TRBD2 for D (6 bases). Looked up from germline, CDR1 is SGHRS and CDR2 is YFSETQ. There are 13 residues in the CDR3. V was trimmed by 4 bases and J by 6 bases, leaving 12 bases between them. CDR3 sequence (DNA): TGCGCCAGCAGCGTGCGCGGGGCGGATACGCAGTATTTT. Amino acids: CASSVRGADTQYF.

The chain carries TRBV5-1 and TRBJ2-2, with TRBD2 identical over 7 bases. V was pared by 5 bases and J by 6 bases, with 4 bases of the junction left unmatched. The length of the CDR3 is 13 residues. CDR1 and CDR2 from the germline V gene are SGHRS and YFSETQ. The CDR3 DNA reads TGCGCCAGCAGACCGGGGGGTCCCGGGGAGCTGTTTTTT. It is translated as CASRPGGPGELFF. Filled out from reference TRBV5-1 and TRBJ2-2, the complete variable domain reads KAGVTQTPRYLIKTRGQQVTLSCSPISGHRSVSWYQQTPGQGLQFLFEYFSETQRNKGNFPGRFSGRQFSNSRSEMNVSTLELGDSALYLCASRPGGPGELFFGEGSRLTVL.

The CDR3, as DNA: TGCGCCAGCAGCCCCCTGGGCAGGGCGGATCAGCCCCAGCATTTT. It specifies CASSPLGRADQPQHF. The chain joins TRBV5-1 to TRBJ1-5; D may be TRBD1 (5 bases). The CDR3 is made up of 15 amino acids. The germline V and J ends were trimmed by 4 bases and 5 bases, with 16 bases remaining between them. Per germline, CDR1 SGHRS and CDR2 YFSETQ.

The chain combines TRBV28 with TRBJ1-2; D not resolved. Trimming cost V 9 bases and J 3 bases, with 11 bases left between them. Per germline, CDR1 MDHEN and CDR2 SYDVKM. The CDR3 extends over 12 amino acids. The DNA of the CDR3 is TGTGCCAGTACTCGCCGAGACTATGGCTACACCTTC. Translation gives CASTRRDYGYTF.

The rearrangement links TRBV6-1 to TRBJ1-1, with D unresolved. From germline, CDR1 is MNHNS and CDR2 SASEGT. There are 13 residues in the CDR3. Between the trimmed V and J ends, which lost 7 bases and 3 bases, there was a span of 12 bases. Here the CDR3 reads CASTARGHTEAFF. The DNA for the CDR3 is TGTGCCAGCACCGCCCGCGGGCACACTGAAGCTTTCTTT.

By sample share, this clone is medium-sized. The gene calls are TRBV7-8 and TRBJ1-4; TRBD1 agrees at 8 bases. Germline V gives CDR1 SGHVS, CDR2 FQNEAQ. The J segment lost 8 bases and the V segment lost 5 bases, leaving 10 bases of the junction unmatched. This CDR3 contains 15 residues. CDR3 region: CASSMRQGQGEKLFF. The CDR3 nucleotides are TGTGCCAGCAGCATGCGACAGGGGCAGGGGGAAAAACTGTTTTTT. The full variable domain, in which reference TRBV7-8 and TRBJ1-4 provide the parts outside the CDR3, is GAGVSQSPRYKVAKRGQDVALRCDPISGHVSLFWYQQALGQGPEFLTYFQNEAQLDKSGLPSDRFFAERPEGSVSTLKIQRTQQEDSAVYLCASSMRQGQGEKLFFGSGTQLSVL.